Shown below are 23 T cell receptor beta chains from a single sample sequenced in a study of beta chain features in type 1 diabetes. Expressed TCRB transcripts were sequenced because the isolated RNA had all been reverse transcribed beforehand. Only in-frame clones appear in the TCRdb table, and some are missing; sequencing was by immunoSEQ multiplex PCR. The sample yields about 220,000 clones, about 11% seen once. The sample comprised central memory CD4+ T cells from blood. The receptors derive from a man aged 18 to 29 in good health.

This clone was picked up a small number of times. V is TRBV18 and J is TRBJ2-3, with D tentatively TRBD2 (6 bases). V was clipped by 3 bases and J by 3 bases, with 7 bases between them. This CDR3 has 13 amino acids. Germline CDR1 reads KGHSH; CDR2 reads LQKENI. As DNA, the CDR3 is TGTGCCAGCTCACCGGGGAGGACAGATACGCAGTATTTT. This sequence encodes CASSPGRTDTQYF.

This clone was seen repeatedly, ten times or more. The CDR3 loop reads CSVGGERDEKLFF. CDR3 DNA sequence: TGCAGCGTTGGAGGAGAGCGAGATGAAAAACTGTTTTTT. V is TRBV29-1 and J is TRBJ1-4; D is ambiguous. CDR1 SQVTM and CDR2 ANQGSEA come from the germline V gene. V was cut by 4 bases and J by 6 bases, with 12 bases left in between. The CDR3 covers 13 residues.

The chain recombines TRBV11-2 with TRBJ2-6; 9 bases are shared with TRBD1. Germline CDR1 SGHAT, CDR2 FQNNGV. The ends lost 3 bases at V and 4 bases at J; junction bases unmatched: 4. The CDR3 has 16 amino acids. The CDR3 region has the DNA TGTGCCAGCAGCTTGGACAGGGGATCAGGGGCCAACGTCCTGACTTTC. As protein: CASSLDRGSGANVLTF.

This clone has a handful of counts. This chain joins TRBV29-1 and TRBJ1-2; D is possibly TRBD1 (6 bases). Germline V gene lookup returns CDR1 SQVTM and CDR2 ANQGSEA. The ends were cut back, 5 bases at V and 4 bases at J, with 8 bases in the middle. The CDR3 is made up of 11 amino acids. This CDR3 is CSVQGSYGYTF. CDR3 coding DNA: TGCAGCGTTCAGGGGAGCTATGGCTACACCTTC.

At least ten counts were recorded for this clone. The chain joins TRBV29-1 to TRBJ1-4; D not resolved. CDR1 and CDR2 from the germline V gene are SQVTM and ANQGSEA. The length of the CDR3 is 13 residues. V was trimmed by 1 base and J by 8 bases, leaving 11 bases between them. CDR3 coding DNA: TGCAGCGTTGAAGGGCGTGGGGAAGAAAAACTGTTTTTT. Amino acid sequence: CSVEGRGEEKLFF. Variable domain in full (rest from reference TRBV29-1 and TRBJ1-4): SAVISQKPSRDICQRGTSLTIQCQVDSQVTMMFWYRQQPGQSLTLIATANQGSEATYESGFVIDKFPISRPNLTFSTLTVSNMSPEDSSIYLCSVEGRGEEKLFFGSGTQLSVL.

This clone was picked up one time. The chain joins TRBV27 to TRBJ2-5, with TRBD1 matching 7 bases. Germline CDR1 and CDR2: MNHEY and SMNVEV (reference sequence). The CDR3 has 14 residues. V dropped 8 bases and J dropped 10; count of bases not matched to a gene: 16. The CDR3 DNA follows: TGTGCCAGCGGTGAACAGGGGCTAAGATTGAACCAGTACTTC. Translated: CASGEQGLRLNQYF.

The gene calls are TRBV2 and TRBJ2-7, with 7 bases fitting TRBD1. The CDR3 sequence is 12 residues long. With 7 bases clipped from V and 2 bases from J, the junction kept 2 bases outside the gene matches. The germline CDR1 and CDR2 sequences are SNHLY and FYNNEI. CDR3 nucleotides: TGTGCCAGCAACGGACAGGCCTACGAGCAGTACTTC. Its translation: CASNGQAYEQYF.

This clone was seen a handful of times. V usage is TRBV18 and J usage is TRBJ2-7; D tentatively reads TRBD1 or TRBD2 (5 bases each). V was clipped by 5 bases and J by 5 bases, with 16 bases between them. This CDR3 comprises 14 residues. Germline values: CDR1 KGHSH, CDR2 LQKENI. Written as DNA, the CDR3 is TGTGCCAGCTCAACAATTTACCGGGACGACGAGCAGTACTTC. Translation: CASSTIYRDDEQYF.

V usage is TRBV4-3 and J usage is TRBJ1-5, with 7 bases identical to TRBD1. Trimming at V came to 0 bases and at J to 2 bases, leaving 16 bases not matched to a gene. This CDR3 region has 20 residues. Germline CDR1 is LGHNA and CDR2 is YSLEER. This chain's CDR3 is CASSQDSGVGGGKGNQPQHF. The CDR3 DNA sequence: TGCGCCAGCAGCCAAGATAGTGGGGTAGGAGGGGGCAAGGGCAATCAGCCCCAGCATTTT.

This clone appeared a few times. The genes are TRBV7-8 and TRBJ2-3; 8 nucleotides agree with TRBD2. The CDR3 covers 16 residues. Germline assignment: CDR1 SGHVS and CDR2 FQNEAQ. J gave up 1 base and V 4 bases, and 7 bases lay outside the gene matches. The CDR3 DNA follows: TGTGCCAGCAGCTCCCCTCTAGCGGGCGGCACAGATACGCAGTATTTT. It specifies CASSSPLAGGTDTQYF.

This clone showed up just a few times. The CDR3 region has the DNA TGTGCCAGCAGTTCCCTACAGGGTAGAAGTCTCTACGAGCAGTACTTC. Translated, it gives CASSSLQGRSLYEQYF. V gene TRBV6-5 combines with J gene TRBJ2-7; maybe TRBD1 (6 bases). Trimming took off 4 bases at V and 3 bases at J, with 19 bases between the two ends. The CDR3 extends over 16 amino acids. The germline V gene encodes CDR1 MNHEY and CDR2 SVGAGI.

This clone has a handful of counts. The genes are TRBV5-1 and TRBJ2-7; 7 bases align to TRBD1. This CDR3 contains 14 residues. Germline V gives CDR1 SGHRS, CDR2 YFSETQ. The V segment lost 4 bases and the J segment 1 base; nucleotides outside the gene matches: 5. The CDR3 loop reads CASSVQGISYEQYF. The CDR3 coding sequence is TGCGCCAGCAGCGTACAGGGGATATCCTACGAGCAGTACTTC.

V gene TRBV25-1 combines with J gene TRBJ2-7; the D gene could be TRBD1 or TRBD2 (5 bases each). CDR1 is MGHDK, CDR2 SYGVNS, per germline. Trimming took off 1 base at V and 0 bases at J, with 13 bases between the two ends. The CDR3 extends over 16 amino acids. This chain's CDR3 is CASSESYGTVSYEQYF. The CDR3 region has the DNA TGTGCCAGCAGTGAATCCTACGGGACGGTCTCCTACGAGCAGTACTTC.

DNA for the CDR3: TGTGCCAGCAGTTACACTAGGAATGAGCAGTTCTTC. This translates into CASSYTRNEQFF. This chain connects TRBV7-9 to TRBJ2-1; a weak D match, TRBD2 (5 bases). V lost 6 bases and J 7 bases, leaving 10 bases between the germline ends. The CDR3 contains 12 residues. Germline CDR1 and CDR2: SEHNR and FQNEAQ (reference sequence). Full variable domain (rest looked up from reference TRBV7-9 and TRBJ2-1): DTGVSQNPRHKITKRGQNVTFRCDPISEHNRLYWYRQTLGQGPEFLTYFQNEAQLEKSRLLSDRFSAERPKGSFSTLEIQRTEQGDSAMYLCASSYTRNEQFFGPGTRLTVL.

This clone was counted between two and nine times. The gene calls are TRBV5-4 and TRBJ2-3; 7 positions match TRBD1. CDR3 size: 15 residues. Germline V gene data show CDR1 as SGHNT and CDR2 as YYREEE (reference sequence). V trimming: 3 bases; J trimming: 5 bases; junction bases outside the gene matches: 9. CDR3 bases: TGTGCCAGCAGCTCCACAGGGGAAGCAGGAGATACGCAGTATTTT. Amino acid sequence: CASSSTGEAGDTQYF.

This clone was detected many times. The J gene is TRBJ2-4, the V gene TRBV18, with 8 bases lining up with TRBD2. This CDR3 comprises 15 residues. Germline V gene lookup returns CDR1 KGHSH and CDR2 LQKENI. J lost 6 bases, V lost 2 bases, and 6 bases had no gene match. The CDR3 DNA reads TGTGCCAGCTCACCAGCGGCGGGGGGCATAAACATTCAGTACTTC. It encodes CASSPAAGGINIQYF.

This clone was observed a few times. The chain employs TRBV30 and TRBJ1-1; D perhaps matches TRBD1 (5 bases). The CDR3 totals 14 residues. The germline gives CDR1 GTSNPN, CDR2 SVGIG (reference sequence). The ends were cut back, 2 bases at V and 4 bases at J, with 14 bases in the middle. CDR3 in DNA: TGTGCCTGGAGTCGGGGCGACCCGGGCACTGAAGCTTTCTTT. Residues: CAWSRGDPGTEAFF.

This chain connects TRBV7-8 to TRBJ2-7; no reliable D call. The CDR3 has 14 amino acids. Germline V lookup: CDR1 SGHVS, CDR2 FQNEAQ. V was pared by 1 base and J by 6 bases, with 13 bases between. CDR3 bases: TGTGCCAGCAGCTTAGTCCTCCGCAGTCCCGAGCAGTACTTC. Its translation: CASSLVLRSPEQYF.

The chain is built from TRBV12-5 and TRBJ1-5; possible D gene TRBD1, 6 bases. V gave up 6 bases and J gave up 5 bases, with 8 bases separating them. Germline loops: CDR1 LGHNT, CDR2 FRNRAP. The CDR3 sequence is 12 residues long. CDR3 in amino acids: CASGSGDQPQHF. CDR3 DNA: TGTGCTAGTGGGTCAGGGGATCAGCCCCAGCATTTT.

CDR3 nucleotide sequence: TGTGCCAGCAGTGGACAGCCCTACAATGAGCAGTTCTTC. Encoded protein: CASSGQPYNEQFF. The V call is TRBV6-1, the J call TRBJ2-1, with D possibly matching TRBD1 (5 bases). CDR3 length equals 13 residues. Trimming stripped 4 bases from V and 2 bases from J, with 6 bases between. In germline, CDR1 is MNHNS, CDR2 SASEGT.

This clone turned up a few times. V is TRBV7-2 and J is TRBJ2-7; possibly TRBD2 for D (6 bases). CDR3 length: 14 amino acids. Germline V CDR1 and CDR2: SGHTA, FQGNSA. With 2 bases removed from V and 5 bases from J, the gap between germline ends came to 13 bases. CDR3 nucleotide sequence: TGTGCCAGCAGCTTATACCAGGGAGGACACGAGCAGTACTTC. This encodes CASSLYQGGHEQYF.

This chain uses TRBV5-4 with TRBJ2-1; weak D call: TRBD2 (6 bases). Between the trimmed V and J ends, which lost 7 bases and 0 bases, there was a span of 11 bases. CDR1 is SGHNT and CDR2 is YYREEE in the germline V gene (reference sequence). The length of the CDR3 is 14 residues. The CDR3 region is CASRRGGSYNEQFF. DNA for the CDR3: TGTGCCAGCCGGAGGGGAGGCTCCTACAATGAGCAGTTCTTC.

V is TRBV28 and J is TRBJ2-4; D ambiguous. CDR1 and CDR2 from the germline V gene are MDHEN and SYDVKM. V was shortened by 2 bases and J by 3 bases, with 8 bases between the two germline ends. The CDR3 runs to 14 residues. CDR3 DNA: TGTGCCAGCAGTTTACGCAGTGGCAAAAACATTCAGTACTTC. This sequence encodes CASSLRSGKNIQYF.